These 12 T cell receptor beta chains were sequenced from one sample in a study of T cell responses to AZD1222 COVID-19 vaccine. Profiling relied on immunoSEQ multiplex PCR, and the TCRdb table lists in-frame clones only, not all of them. The data contain fewer than 200,000 clones, approximately 87% of them seen just once; the ten biggest clones take up roughly 4%. Sequenced here: peripheral blood, sampled 28 days after the second AZD1222 dose. These receptors originate from an adult who received the AZD1222 COVID-19 vaccine.

This sequence joins TRBV7-9 and TRBJ1-2; weak D call: TRBD1 (5 bases). CDR3 length: 14 amino acids. V shed 0 bases and J shed 7 bases, with 12 bases lying between them. Germline V gene lookup returns CDR1 SEHNR and CDR2 FQNEAQ (reference sequence). This CDR3 is CASSLAGGESGYTF. In DNA form, the CDR3 reads TGTGCCAGCAGCTTAGCTGGGGGGGAGAGTGGCTACACCTTC.

This clone is a singleton in its sample. The chain combines TRBV19 with TRBJ2-1, with 9 bases lining up with TRBD2. CDR1 and CDR2 from the germline V gene are LNHDA and SQIVND (reference sequence). The junction had 7 bases not matched to a gene; V was cut back by 3 bases and J by 7 bases. The CDR3 is 15 amino acids. CDR3 in DNA: TGTGCCAGTAGTATCTTGCGGGGGGGGGAGAATGAGCAGTTCTTC. It specifies CASSILRGGENEQFF.

V is TRBV4-2 and J is TRBJ1-1; TRBD1 is a possible D gene (5 bases). The germline V gene has CDR1 LGHNA and CDR2 YNFKEQ. The CDR3 sequence is 13 residues long. The V end was cut by 5 bases, the J end by 5 bases, with 12 bases between. CDR3 nucleotide sequence: TGTGCCAGCAGCGGGGCGTCTCCAACTGAAGCTTTCTTT. This translates into CASSGASPTEAFF.

V gene TRBV7-2 combines with J gene TRBJ2-2; maybe TRBD1 (6 bases). CDR1 and CDR2 (germline): SGHTA, FQGNSA. CDR3 size: 13 residues. V dropped 6 bases and J dropped 4 bases, with 9 bases sitting between them. The CDR3 loop reads CASSKGGTGELFF. In DNA form, the CDR3 reads TGTGCCAGCAGTAAAGGGGGCACCGGGGAGCTGTTTTTT.

This clone was seen a single time. The J gene is TRBJ2-1, the V gene TRBV12-3 or TRBV12-4; tentatively, D is TRBD1 (5 bases). This CDR3 region has 13 residues. Trimming removed 3 bases from V and 8 bases from J, with 11 bases in between. CDR3 region: CASSFRAGYEQFF. The CDR3 DNA sequence: TGTGCCAGCAGTTTTAGGGCAGGGTATGAGCAGTTCTTC.

The chain combines TRBV12-3 or TRBV12-4 with TRBJ1-2; no definite D call. The CDR3 totals 13 residues. V gave up 3 bases and J gave up 4 bases, with 9 bases separating them. Here the CDR3 DNA reads TGTGCCAGCAGTTTTAACGGAATCTATGGCTACACCTTC. The encoded protein is CASSFNGIYGYTF.

The chain uses TRBV12-5 and TRBJ2-5; TRBD1 is a possible D gene (6 bases). CDR3 length: 15 residues. Germline V gives CDR1 LGHNT, CDR2 FRNRAP. The germline V and J ends were trimmed by 4 bases and 4 bases, with 16 bases remaining between them. The CDR3 region is CASGSDRPQTETQYF. CDR3 sequence (DNA): TGTGCTAGTGGTTCAGACAGGCCTCAAACAGAGACCCAGTACTTC.

This chain joins TRBV5-1 and TRBJ1-2; 7 nucleotides agree with TRBD1. Germline-derived CDR1 and CDR2 are SGHRS and YFSETQ. The trim removed 1 base at V and 1 base at J, leaving 10 bases unmatched. The CDR3 has 17 amino acids. CDR3 sequence (DNA): TGCGCCAGCAGCTTGCAGGTCGGGACAGCCAATAACTATGGCTACACCTTC. Amino acid sequence: CASSLQVGTANNYGYTF.

This rearrangement joins TRBV19 to TRBJ1-1, with D possibly matching TRBD1 (5 bases). The germline gives CDR1 LNHDA, CDR2 SQIVND (reference sequence). The CDR3 extends over 13 amino acids. V lost 7 bases and J lost 5, with 14 bases in between. CDR3 protein: CASTAVWGTEAFF. CDR3 coding DNA: TGTGCCAGTACCGCCGTTTGGGGGACTGAAGCTTTCTTT.

This rearrangement joins TRBV11-1 to TRBJ2-1, with unresolved D. Per germline, CDR1 SGHAT and CDR2 FQDESV (reference sequence). V was pared by 6 bases and J by 1 base, with 13 bases between. CDR3 size: 15 residues. The CDR3 nucleotides read TGTGCCAGCAGTTTTCAGACCCCTTCCTACAATGAGCAGTTCTTC. Protein: CASSFQTPSYNEQFF.

The J gene is TRBJ1-4, the V gene TRBV30; D not certain. This CDR3 has 15 amino acids. Germline CDR1 is GTSNPN and CDR2 is SVGIG (reference sequence). With 4 bases removed from V and 7 bases from J, the gap between germline ends came to 19 bases. The CDR3 bases are TGTGCCTGGACCCCCCCTGGGGTGTATCCTGAAAAACTGTTTTTT. It encodes CAWTPPGVYPEKLFF.

J is TRBJ2-7 and V is TRBV9, with 7 nucleotides matching TRBD2. CDR1 and CDR2 from the germline V gene are SGDLS and YYNGEE. The CDR3 has 14 amino acids. The V gene end was trimmed by 0 bases and the J gene end by 6 bases; junction bases not matched to a gene: 6. CDR3 in DNA: TGTGCCAGCAGCGTAGAAGAGGGAGGGATCGAGCAGTACTTC. Its translation is CASSVEEGGIEQYF.